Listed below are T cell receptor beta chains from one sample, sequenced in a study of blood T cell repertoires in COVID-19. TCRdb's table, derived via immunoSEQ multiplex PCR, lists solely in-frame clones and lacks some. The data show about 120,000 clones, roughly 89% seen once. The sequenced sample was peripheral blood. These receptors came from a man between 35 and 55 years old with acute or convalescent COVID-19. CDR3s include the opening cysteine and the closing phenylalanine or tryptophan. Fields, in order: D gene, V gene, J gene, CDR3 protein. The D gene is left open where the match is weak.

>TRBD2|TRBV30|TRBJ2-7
CAWAGLASYEQYF
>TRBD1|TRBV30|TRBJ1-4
CAWSYGTANEKLFF
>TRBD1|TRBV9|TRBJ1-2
CASSVQGAGDYGYTF
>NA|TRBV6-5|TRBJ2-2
CASSTTTTGELFF
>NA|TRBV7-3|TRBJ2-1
CASSLTLGTRDEQFF
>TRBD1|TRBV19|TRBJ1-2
CASSITGGSGYTF
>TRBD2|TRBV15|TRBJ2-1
CATSTGTSPRNEQFF
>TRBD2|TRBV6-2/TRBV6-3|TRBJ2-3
CASSPRDYHSDTQYF
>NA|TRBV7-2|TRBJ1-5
CASSNQGSQPQHF
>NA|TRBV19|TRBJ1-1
CASSETGIMNTEAFF
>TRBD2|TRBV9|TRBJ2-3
CASSVLGTSGTDTQYF
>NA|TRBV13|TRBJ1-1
CASSLGTVDFAEAFF
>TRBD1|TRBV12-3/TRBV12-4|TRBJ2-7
CASRDRGAYEQYF
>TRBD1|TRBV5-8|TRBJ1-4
CASSSGQLNEKLFF
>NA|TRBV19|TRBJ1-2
CASNEGPGGYTF
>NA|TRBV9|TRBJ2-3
CASSPLTRSDTQYF
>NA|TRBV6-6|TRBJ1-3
CASSYHRAPGNTIYF
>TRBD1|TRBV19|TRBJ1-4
CASSKGQVVGEKLFF
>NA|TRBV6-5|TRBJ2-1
CASRGGRNNEQFF
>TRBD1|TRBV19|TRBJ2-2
CASTGAGTGELFF
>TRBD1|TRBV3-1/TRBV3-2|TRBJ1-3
CASSFGGQGGNTIYF
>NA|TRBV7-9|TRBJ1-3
CASIQGSGNTIYF
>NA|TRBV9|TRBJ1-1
CASSVGRGKNTEAFF
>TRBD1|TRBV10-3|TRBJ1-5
CAISGDRNQPQHF
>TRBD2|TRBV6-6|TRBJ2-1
CASSPSSGDQKGNEQFF
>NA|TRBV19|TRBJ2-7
CASSIARGTYEQYF
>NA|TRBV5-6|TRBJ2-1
CASSPTGTGSYNEQFF
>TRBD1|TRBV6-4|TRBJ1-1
CASRGQGENTEAFF
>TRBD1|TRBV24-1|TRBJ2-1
CATSEGTGLINEQFF
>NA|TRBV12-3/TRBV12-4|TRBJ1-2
CASSPDGGYGYTF
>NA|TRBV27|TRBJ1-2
CASTQGAGGADGYTF
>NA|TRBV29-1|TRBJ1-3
CSTGPLSASGNTIYF
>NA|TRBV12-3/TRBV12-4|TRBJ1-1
CASSRGGRIAFF
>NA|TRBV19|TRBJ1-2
CAVRNRDNYGYTF
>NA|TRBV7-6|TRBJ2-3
CASSLPPVPTDTQYF
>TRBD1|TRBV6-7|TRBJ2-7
CASSYSALSGTGKNEQYF
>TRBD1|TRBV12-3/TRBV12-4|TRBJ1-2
CASLGQRNYGYTF
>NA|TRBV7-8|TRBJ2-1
CASSLLGAGSFNEQFF
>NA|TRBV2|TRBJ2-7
CASSEWGQTLREQYF
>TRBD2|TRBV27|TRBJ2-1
CASSLTGTSGSIVSYNEQFF
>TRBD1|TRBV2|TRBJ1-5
CASSEGGTGGQPQHF
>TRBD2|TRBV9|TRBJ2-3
CASSLGTSGGADTQYF
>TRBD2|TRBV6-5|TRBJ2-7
CASSLGTINYEQYF
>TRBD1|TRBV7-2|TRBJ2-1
CASSLFTGGNEQFF
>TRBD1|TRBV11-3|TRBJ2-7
CASSSGTGTSYEQYF
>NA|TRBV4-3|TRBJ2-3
CASSQDHRGGDTQYF
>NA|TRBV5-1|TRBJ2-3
CASSSAGSTDTQYF
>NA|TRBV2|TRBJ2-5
CASNGAGTQYF
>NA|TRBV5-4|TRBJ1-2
CASSSLYGYTF
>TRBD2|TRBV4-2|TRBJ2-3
CASSREGFSTDTQYF